Listed below are T cell receptor beta chains from one sample, sequenced in a study of beta chain features in type 1 diabetes. The table came from immunoSEQ multiplex PCR; TCRdb's copy has only in-frame clones and leaves some out. The sample has over 500,000 clones; 15% to 17% are singletons. Sequencing was carried out using naive CD4+ T cells from blood. The receptors come from a man aged 18 to 35 in good health. CDR3s include the opening cysteine and the closing phenylalanine or tryptophan.

v_call: TRBV29-1
cdr3_aa: CSVGTDGYTF

v_call: TRBV6-6
cdr3_aa: CASSYRAPNYGYTF

v_call: TRBV30
cdr3_aa: CAWGSGGDYEQYF

v_call: TRBV9
cdr3_aa: CASSVGETGVRGYTF

v_call: TRBV5-1
cdr3_aa: CASSPGGISYEQYF

v_call: TRBV9
cdr3_aa: CASSTHRFGPTDTQYF

v_call: TRBV7-9
cdr3_aa: CASSLQNNEQFF

v_call: TRBV29-1
cdr3_aa: CSVMGAYEQYF

v_call: TRBV4-1
cdr3_aa: CASSQGRQGALSQPQHF

v_call: TRBV9
cdr3_aa: CASSLEGWGTEAFF

v_call: TRBV28
cdr3_aa: CASGAVVPRGGYGYTF

v_call: TRBV9
cdr3_aa: CASSGPGTGVSPLHF

v_call: TRBV6-6
cdr3_aa: CASFRGGAREQYF

v_call: TRBV6-1
cdr3_aa: CASSEHGLAGEKYNEQFF

v_call: TRBV4-3
cdr3_aa: CASSQGQGIGYTF

v_call: TRBV10-2
cdr3_aa: CASSGLKETQYF

v_call: TRBV20-1
cdr3_aa: CSASAGMVAFF

v_call: TRBV10-3
cdr3_aa: CAITRDRANYGYTF

v_call: TRBV10-3
cdr3_aa: CAISEFADSGNTIYF

v_call: TRBV5-4
cdr3_aa: CASSLGLAGGQETQYF

v_call: TRBV25-1
cdr3_aa: CASSEAEQYF

v_call: TRBV7-2
cdr3_aa: CASSGQTGVNEKLFF

v_call: TRBV28
cdr3_aa: CASSLSPDRVRSYEQYF

v_call: TRBV7-9
cdr3_aa: CASSLRMDGNTIYF

v_call: TRBV10-3
cdr3_aa: CAIRVNSYEQYF

v_call: TRBV4-2
cdr3_aa: CASSQEFTAGGTNTQYF

v_call: TRBV5-1
cdr3_aa: CASRSPDRGIYEQYF

v_call: TRBV9
cdr3_aa: CASSVLGRPRTDTQYF

v_call: TRBV5-1
cdr3_aa: CASSLEAGTVKNIQYF

v_call: TRBV19
cdr3_aa: CASSTGASGANVLTF

v_call: TRBV19
cdr3_aa: CASKTAGETYNEQFF

v_call: TRBV30
cdr3_aa: CAWSSMGTYGYTF